Shown below are 30 T cell receptor beta chains from a single sample sequenced in a study of blood T cell repertoires in COVID-19. The assay was immunoSEQ multiplex PCR, and TCRdb's table has in-frame clones only and misses some. The profile shows around 30,000 clones, about nine tenths of them singletons. What was sequenced was peripheral blood. These TCRs come from a man aged 55 to 69 with active COVID-19.

This clone was seen only a few times. The genes are TRBV6-5 and TRBJ1-2, with 7 bases matching TRBD1. V gave up 8 bases and J gave up 2 bases; unmatched junction bases: 8. The CDR3 has 14 residues. CDR1 MNHEY and CDR2 SVGAGI come from the germline V gene. The CDR3, as DNA: TGTGCCAGCCGGCAACTGGGACAGAACTATGGCTACACCTTC. It encodes CASRQLGQNYGYTF.

The chain combines TRBV5-6 with TRBJ1-1; D is ambiguous. The germline CDR1 and CDR2 sequences are SGHDT and YYEEEE. The CDR3 is 13 amino acids. The ends were cut back, 7 bases at V and 3 bases at J, with 13 bases in the middle. CDR3 sequence (DNA): TGTGCCAGCGTTAAGAGAGGTTACACTGAAGCTTTCTTT. Amino acid sequence: CASVKRGYTEAFF.

V usage is TRBV19 and J usage is TRBJ1-5; a weak D match, TRBD1 (5 bases). Deletions cut 3 bases from V and 2 bases from J, with 14 bases between. This CDR3 is built from 16 residues. Germline loops: CDR1 LNHDA, CDR2 SQIVND (reference sequence). For the CDR3, the DNA is TGTGCCAGTAGTATTCGGGTCAGGGTTGGCAATCAGCCCCAGCATTTT. It is translated as CASSIRVRVGNQPQHF.

This clone was counted a single time. This chain joins TRBV27 and TRBJ2-3; D gene ambiguous. This CDR3 spans 12 amino acids. V lost 6 bases to trimming and J lost 0 bases, with 4 bases between them. Germline values: CDR1 MNHEY, CDR2 SMNVEV (reference sequence). For the CDR3, the DNA is TGTGCCAGCAGGACTAGCACAGATACGCAGTATTTT. It yields the protein CASRTSTDTQYF.

In nucleotides, the CDR3 is TGTGCCAGCAGCGCCCGGGACAGGGGCTCCTACGAGCAGTACTTC. Its protein is CASSARDRGSYEQYF. The chain employs TRBV5-4 and TRBJ2-7, with 10 bases fitting TRBD1. Germline loops: CDR1 SGHNT, CDR2 YYREEE (reference sequence). V was clipped by 4 bases and J by 0 bases; unmatched bases: 4. The CDR3 is 15 residues long.

The chain is built from TRBV9 and TRBJ2-3; 8 bases align to TRBD2. The ends lost 4 bases at V and 2 bases at J; junction bases unmatched: 6. This CDR3 comprises 15 residues. Germline V gene lookup returns CDR1 SGDLS and CDR2 YYNGEE. Here the CDR3 DNA reads TGTGCCAGCAGCAAGCGGGGGCCCAACACAGATACGCAGTATTTT. Encoded protein: CASSKRGPNTDTQYF.

The genes are TRBV9 and TRBJ1-2; D remains unclear. V lost 3 bases and J lost 3, with 12 bases in between. The CDR3 loop spans 14 amino acids. Per the germline V gene, CDR1 is SGDLS and CDR2 is YYNGEE. The DNA of the CDR3 is TGTGCCAGCAGCGGGGAGTCCGGCGACTATGGCTACACCTTC. Its protein product is CASSGESGDYGYTF. Full variable domain (missing parts from reference TRBV9 and TRBJ1-2): DSGVTQTPKHLITATGQRVTLRCSPRSGDLSVYWYQQSLDQGLQFLIQYYNGEERAKGNILERFSAQQFPDLHSELNLSSLELGDSALYFCASSGESGDYGYTFGSGTRLTVV.

This sequence joins TRBV11-2 and TRBJ2-1; TRBD2 matches at 11 bases. Unmatched junction bases numbered 7, after V lost 0 bases and J lost 15 bases. The CDR3 runs to 14 residues. CDR1 is SGHAT, CDR2 FQNNGV, per germline. The CDR3 region has the DNA TGTGCCAGCAGCTTAGATCCCGGGACTAGCGGTCGGTTCTTC. Amino acid sequence: CASSLDPGTSGRFF.

The chain has TRBV6-6 and TRBJ1-5; perhaps TRBD1 as D (5 bases). Germline V CDR1 and CDR2: MNHNY, SVGAGI (reference sequence). V lost 5 bases to trimming and J lost 0 bases, with 8 bases between them. The CDR3 spans 14 residues. The CDR3 DNA is TGTGCCAGCAGTGCGACAGATAGCAATCAGCCCCAGCATTTT. This codes for CASSATDSNQPQHF.

Comments on this clone: The sample carries other DNA sequences with the same CDR3. The rearrangement links TRBV7-3 to TRBJ2-5; D is perhaps TRBD2 (6 bases). Trimming pared 2 bases from V and 5 bases from J, leaving 9 bases between. The V gene's germline CDR1 is SGHTA and CDR2 FQGTGA. CDR3 length equals 13 residues. CDR3 amino acids: CASSLDRGETQYF. DNA for the CDR3: TGTGCCAGCAGCTTAGATCGGGGGGAGACCCAGTACTTC.

The chain recombines TRBV11-1 with TRBJ2-1, with D possibly TRBD1 on 6 matching bases. The CDR3 extends over 14 amino acids. V was cut by 1 base and J by 7 bases, with 11 bases left in between. Germline V gene sequence: CDR1 SGHAT, CDR2 FQDESV (reference sequence). CDR3 region: CASSLDNRVNEQFF. CDR3 DNA: TGTGCCAGCAGCTTAGATAACAGGGTAAATGAGCAGTTCTTC.

In its sample, this clone was seen once. This chain joins TRBV5-5 and TRBJ2-6, with unresolved D. CDR1 and CDR2 (germline): SGHKS, YYEKEE (reference sequence). The length of the CDR3 is 15 residues. The V gene lost 4 bases and the J gene lost 3 bases, with 11 bases spanning the gap. CDR3: CASSHSIGGANVLTF. The CDR3 coding sequence is TGTGCCAGCAGCCACAGCATCGGTGGGGCCAACGTCCTGACTTTC.

Note on this clone: A read error may account for a junction end that differs from germline. The V call is TRBV7-7, the J call TRBJ2-3; 9 bases match TRBD2. CDR1 is SSHAT, CDR2 FNYEAQ, per germline (reference sequence). This CDR3 comprises 14 residues. Here the CDR3 DNA reads TGTGCTAGCAGCCAGGGACTAGCTAGTGATACGCAGTATTTT. Translation gives CASSQGLASDTQYF.

This chain connects TRBV2 to TRBJ2-3, with D perhaps TRBD2 (7 bases). There are 15 residues in the CDR3. The germline V and J ends were trimmed by 5 bases and 3 bases, with 15 bases remaining between them. Germline V gene data show CDR1 as SNHLY and CDR2 as FYNNEI. CDR3 amino acids: CASSKGRGPTDTQYF. CDR3 DNA: TGTGCCAGCAGTAAGGGGCGGGGGCCAACAGATACGCAGTATTTT.

The chain recombines TRBV9 with TRBJ2-2; D possibly corresponds to TRBD1 (6 bases). The CDR3 contains 14 residues. V shed 5 bases and J shed 1 base, with 9 bases lying between them. Germline-derived CDR1 and CDR2 are SGDLS and YYNGEE. The CDR3 region is CASRTTGNTGELFF. The CDR3, as DNA: TGTGCCAGCAGGACGACAGGGAACACCGGGGAGCTGTTTTTT.

V is TRBV9 and J is TRBJ1-1; D is uncertain. CDR1 is SGDLS, CDR2 YYNGEE, per germline. Trimming removed 0 bases at V and 2 bases at J, with 14 bases between. The CDR3 runs 16 residues. CDR3 DNA: TGTGCCAGCAGCGTAGCTGGAGGACCCCTTAACACTGAAGCTTTCTTT. Its translation: CASSVAGGPLNTEAFF.

This rearrangement joins TRBV12-3 or TRBV12-4 to TRBJ2-1; D possibly corresponds to TRBD1 (6 bases). There are 13 residues in the CDR3. V was trimmed by 1 base and J by 6 bases, leaving 7 bases between them. CDR3 region: CASSLGTANEQFF. In nucleotides, the CDR3 is TGTGCCAGCAGTTTAGGGACAGCCAATGAGCAGTTCTTC.

The J gene is TRBJ2-7, the V gene TRBV9; 9 bases are a match to TRBD1. Germline CDR1 reads SGDLS; CDR2 reads YYNGEE. The CDR3 sequence is 15 residues long. V gave up 3 bases and J gave up 5 bases; unmatched junction bases: 9. CDR3 region: CASSASGQGTHEQYF. CDR3 coding DNA: TGTGCCAGCAGCGCTTCGGGACAGGGTACCCACGAGCAGTACTTC. Variable domain in full (rest from reference TRBV9 and TRBJ2-7): DSGVTQTPKHLITATGQRVTLRCSPRSGDLSVYWYQQSLDQGLQFLIQYYNGEERAKGNILERFSAQQFPDLHSELNLSSLELGDSALYFCASSASGQGTHEQYFGPGTRLTVT.

The genes are TRBV3-1 (or the pseudogene TRBV3-2) and TRBJ1-4; the D gene is possibly TRBD1 (6 bases). The CDR3 spans 16 residues. CDR1 and CDR2 (germline): LGHDT, YNNKEL (reference sequence). V was trimmed by 4 bases and J by 11 bases, leaving 23 bases between them. In DNA, the CDR3 is TGTGCCAGCAGCCCCCCAACGACAGGCGCCGCTGGGAAACTGTTTTTT. It is translated as CASSPPTTGAAGKLFF.

This clone was counted a single time. The V gene is TRBV21-1, the J gene TRBJ1-1; the table gives TRBD1 as D, unverified against the DNA. TRBV21-1 is noted as a pseudogene. The length of the CDR3 is 14 residues. The CDR3 reads CASSAGQGVTEAFF. In DNA, the CDR3 is TGTGCCAGCAGCGCCGGACAGGGGGTCACTGAAGCTTTCTTT.

CDR3 loop: CASSFTDTQYF. The DNA for the CDR3 is TGTGCCAGCAGCTTCACTGATACGCAGTATTTT. This rearrangement joins TRBV11-2 to TRBJ2-3; no firm D call. This CDR3 contains 11 residues. V shed 3 bases and J shed 6 bases, with 4 bases lying between them. In germline, CDR1 is SGHAT, CDR2 FQNNGV.

This clone was counted only a few times. J is TRBJ2-5 and V is TRBV3-1 (or the pseudogene TRBV3-2), with TRBD2 matching 11 bases. Germline V gene lookup returns CDR1 LGHDT and CDR2 YNNKEL (reference sequence). This CDR3 is built from 20 residues. After removal of 0 bases from V and 5 bases from J, the junction contained 17 bases not matched to a gene. CDR3 sequence: CASSQDLLSGGADIQETQYF. The CDR3 region has the DNA TGTGCCAGCAGCCAAGATCTGCTTAGCGGGGGGGCCGATATCCAGGAGACCCAGTACTTC.

V is TRBV18 and J is TRBJ2-3; TRBD2 might be the D (6 bases). This CDR3 has 15 amino acids. Germline lookup yields CDR1 KGHSH and CDR2 LQKENI. Trimming removed 1 base from V and 4 bases from J, with 12 bases in between. The CDR3 nucleotides read TGTGCCAGCTCACCACGCGGGGTAGTGGCAGATACGCAGTATTTT. Translating it yields CASSPRGVVADTQYF.

The chain employs TRBV7-2 and TRBJ2-7; 7 bases match TRBD1. Unmatched junction bases numbered 4, after V lost 5 bases and J lost 3 bases. Germline V CDR1 and CDR2: SGHTA, FQGNSA. CDR3 length: 13 amino acids. CDR3 sequence (DNA): TGTGCCAGCAGCCCCTGGGACAGCTACGAGCAGTACTTC. Amino acids: CASSPWDSYEQYF.

This chain uses TRBV13 with TRBJ1-1, with 11 positions matching TRBD1. The CDR3 is made up of 14 amino acids. Germline trimming cut 5 bases from V and 3 bases from J; bases unmatched to any gene: 2. Germline assignment: CDR1 PRHDT and CDR2 FYEKMQ (reference sequence). The CDR3: CASSVGQGDTEAFF. The CDR3 DNA follows: TGTGCCAGCAGCGTGGGACAGGGGGACACTGAAGCTTTCTTT.

This rearrangement joins TRBV19 to TRBJ1-4; 7 nucleotides match TRBD1. The CDR3 is 13 residues long. Germline lookup yields CDR1 LNHDA and CDR2 SQIVND (reference sequence). J gave up 8 bases and V 7 bases, and 7 bases lay outside the gene matches. The CDR3 here is CASTDRVGEKLFF. CDR3 sequence (DNA): TGTGCCAGTACTGACAGGGTTGGCGAAAAACTGTTTTTT. Variable domain in full (rest from reference TRBV19 and TRBJ1-4): DGGITQSPKYLFRKEGQNVTLSCEQNLNHDAMYWYRQDPGQGLRLIYYSQIVNDFQKGDIAEGYSVSREKKESFPLTVTSAQKNPTAFYLCASTDRVGEKLFFGSGTQLSVL.

The chain links TRBV4-3 to TRBJ1-1; D might be TRBD1 (6 bases). The V end lost 3 bases, the J end lost 4 bases, and 12 bases lay between the germline ends. The CDR3 sequence is 14 residues long. Germline assignment: CDR1 LGHNA and CDR2 YSLEER. Here the CDR3 reads CASSQGDISTEAFF. In DNA form, the CDR3 reads TGCGCCAGCAGCCAGGGGGACATCTCCACTGAAGCTTTCTTT.

Here the CDR3 DNA reads TGTGCCAGCAGCCGGCGGGGGGAGGAGACCCAGTACTTC. It translates to CASSRRGEETQYF. V usage is TRBV14 and J usage is TRBJ2-5; 8 nucleotides line up with TRBD2. Looked up from germline, CDR1 is SGHDN and CDR2 is FVKESK. The CDR3 runs to 13 residues. J was trimmed by 5 bases and V by 4 bases; bases with no gene match: 3.

The chain carries TRBV18 and TRBJ2-7; possibly TRBD1 for D (7 bases). There are 18 residues in the CDR3. The germline gives CDR1 KGHSH, CDR2 LQKENI. The V end lost 6 bases, the J end lost 0 bases, and 24 bases lay between the germline ends. CDR3 in DNA: TGTGCCAGCTCTCTCAAATCACTCCGACAGGGAGGCTCCTACGAGCAGTACTTC. Its translation: CASSLKSLRQGGSYEQYF.

The chain links TRBV30 to TRBJ2-7; 8 bases match TRBD1. Germline values: CDR1 GTSNPN, CDR2 SVGIG (reference sequence). V was pared by 4 bases and J by 2 bases, with 4 bases of the junction left unmatched. CDR3 size: 13 residues. The CDR3 DNA follows: TGTGCCTGGACCCGGACAGGGCCCTACGAGCAGTACTTC. Residues: CAWTRTGPYEQYF.